The T cell receptor beta chain described here comes from a study of T cell responses to AZD1222 COVID-19 vaccine. TCRdb's table, derived via immunoSEQ multiplex PCR, lists solely in-frame clones and lacks some. Of 85,000 to 110,000 clones listed, roughly 89% are singletons. The V gene end was trimmed by 1 base and the J gene end by 5 bases; junction bases not matched to a gene: 8. The CDR3 has 18 residues. Germline assignment: CDR1 LGHDT and CDR2 YNNKEL (reference sequence). This rearrangement joins TRBV3-1 (or the pseudogene TRBV3-2) to TRBJ1-6; 10 nucleotides match TRBD1. Sequenced here: peripheral blood, sampled on day 0 of AZD1222 vaccination. This TCR derives from an adult in good health. CDR3 sequence (DNA): TGTGCCAGCAGCCAAGGATCCTGGACAGGGGGTGATAATTCACCCCTCCACTTT. This encodes CASSQGSWTGGDNSPLHF.